This TCR beta chain emerged from a study of CD8 T cells in ankylosing spondylitis. Study observations and caveats: Clones linked to disease, bearing a CD8+ phenotype, were relatively rare in peripheral blood. A motif in TCR beta, a set of about 8 highly homologous variants, appeared characteristic of ankylosing spondylitis blood.

Using quantitative 5'-RACE with molecular barcodes, the authors made TCR beta libraries. TCRdb independently ran MiXCR on the 5' RACE reads; one entry per CDR3 protein. The top ten hold about a fifth of the sample, which has around 770,000 distinct CDR3 sequences, roughly 19% seen once. There are a few counts of this clonotype. The target antigen is unknown. The sequencing input was blood, either unsorted or a sorted T cell fraction (not recorded which). The TCR sequence derives from a male donor with ankylosing spondylitis.

CDR3 coding DNA: TGCGCCAGCAGCCCCGGAGCAGCCAGGGGAGTGGGTGGCTACACCTTC. This translates into CASSPGAARGVGGYTF. The chain is built from TRBV5-1 and TRBJ1-2, with D possibly being TRBD1 (6 bases). The CDR3 is 16 residues long. Between the trimmed V and J ends, which lost 4 bases and 7 bases, there was a span of 23 bases. CDR1 SGHRS and CDR2 YFSETQ come from the germline V gene.